The 18 T cell receptor beta chains in this list originate from one sample, sequenced in a study of siplizumab effects on memory and regulatory T cells. The repertoire was sequenced with immunoSEQ multiplex PCR; TCRdb's copy has only in-frame clones and lacks some. The sample shows about 97,000 clones, about nine tenths of them seen only once. The sample comprised non-Treg CD4+ T cells sorted from blood. Receptor source: a human donor in good health.

V and J are TRBV19 and TRBJ1-5; 9 bases agree with TRBD1. From germline, CDR1 is LNHDA and CDR2 SQIVND (reference sequence). Unmatched junction bases numbered 6, after V lost 3 bases and J lost 6 bases. This CDR3 is 15 amino acids long. For the CDR3, the DNA is TGTGCCAGTAGTATCGGGACAGGGATCAGTCAGCCCCAGCATTTT. Translated: CASSIGTGISQPQHF.

V gene TRBV7-9 combines with J gene TRBJ2-1; no reliable D call. V lost 3 bases to trimming and J lost 7 bases, with 4 bases between them. Germline lookup yields CDR1 SEHNR and CDR2 FQNEAQ (reference sequence). This CDR3 is 11 amino acids long. For the CDR3, the DNA is TGTGCCAGCAGCTTTAAGAATGAGCAGTTCTTC. Protein: CASSFKNEQFF. The full variable domain, completed using reference TRBV7-9 and TRBJ2-1, is DTGVSQNPRHKITKRGQNVTFRCDPISEHNRLYWYRQTLGQGPEFLTYFQNEAQLEKSRLLSDRFSAERPKGSFSTLEIQRTEQGDSAMYLCASSFKNEQFFGPGTRLTVL.

The chain uses TRBV7-8 and TRBJ2-3; the D call may be TRBD1 or TRBD2 (5 bases each). The V and J ends lost 2 bases and 13 bases respectively, with 16 bases between them. CDR1 and CDR2 (germline): SGHVS, FQNEAQ. The CDR3 runs 13 residues. CDR3 loop: CASSLFGGVGEYF. The CDR3, as DNA: TGTGCCAGCAGCTTATTTGGGGGAGTAGGAGAGTATTTT.

This clone was picked up a small number of times. The chain is built from TRBV7-1 and TRBJ1-2; D call uncertain. TRBV7-1 is an ORF, with its function uncertain. The CDR3 runs 14 residues. V was pared by 3 bases and J by 0 bases, with 8 bases between. The CDR3 region has the DNA TGTGCCAGCAGCTCCGCGGGAGCTAACTATGGCTACACCTTC. Protein sequence: CASSSAGANYGYTF.

The rearrangement uses TRBV2 and TRBJ1-2, with 12 bases identical to TRBD1. This CDR3 spans 12 amino acids. Trimming removed 7 bases from V and 8 bases from J; junction bases left unmatched: 2. The germline gives CDR1 SNHLY, CDR2 FYNNEI. CDR3 nucleotides: TGTGCCAGCACCGGGACAGGGGGCGGCTACACCTTC. Translation: CASTGTGGGYTF.

V and J are TRBV7-2 and TRBJ2-1; TRBD2 aligns across 8 bases. Germline CDR1 SGHTA, CDR2 FQGNSA. V lost 5 bases to trimming and J lost 5 bases; unmatched junction nucleotides: 8. The CDR3 covers 15 residues. CDR3 nucleotide sequence: TGTGCCAGCAGCCCTTTAGCGGGAACCAACAATGAGCAGTTCTTC. Its protein product is CASSPLAGTNNEQFF. Filled out from reference TRBV7-2 and TRBJ2-1, the complete variable domain reads GAGVSQSPSNKVTEKGKDVELRCDPISGHTALYWYRQSLGQGLEFLIYFQGNSAPDKSGLPSDRFSAERTGGSVSTLTIQRTQQEDSAVYLCASSPLAGTNNEQFFGPGTRLTVL.

The V and J genes are TRBV28 and TRBJ1-4, with D perhaps matching TRBD1 (5 bases). This CDR3 spans 13 amino acids. Germline CDR1 is MDHEN and CDR2 is SYDVKM. V was shortened by 3 bases and J by 8 bases, with 10 bases between the two germline ends. The chain's CDR3 is CASSLRGGEKLFF. For the CDR3, the DNA is TGTGCCAGCAGTTTGAGGGGAGGAGAAAAACTGTTTTTT. Using reference TRBV28 and TRBJ1-4 for the parts outside the CDR3, the full variable domain is DVKVTQSSRYLVKRTGEKVFLECVQDMDHENMFWYRQDPGLGLRLIYFSYDVKMKEKGDIPEGYSVSREKKERFSLILESASTNQTSMYLCASSLRGGEKLFFGSGTQLSVL.

V and J are TRBV5-5 and TRBJ2-7; 12 bases match TRBD2. CDR1 is SGHKS and CDR2 is YYEKEE in the germline V gene (reference sequence). There are 16 residues in the CDR3. Germline trimming cut 4 bases from V and 5 bases from J; bases unmatched to any gene: 10. The DNA of the CDR3 is TGTGCCAGCAGCCCCAGGACTAGCGGGATAAGGGACGAGCAGTACTTC. The encoded protein is CASSPRTSGIRDEQYF.

The chain is built from TRBV28 and TRBJ1-2, with D tentatively TRBD1 (5 bases). V was trimmed by 2 bases and J by 3 bases, leaving 10 bases between them. The length of the CDR3 is 14 residues. CDR1 and CDR2 from the germline V gene are MDHEN and SYDVKM. CDR3 DNA sequence: TGTGCCAGCAGTTTACCCCCGGGACACTATGGCTACACCTTC. As protein: CASSLPPGHYGYTF.

The V and J genes are TRBV6-5 and TRBJ1-2; a possible D gene is TRBD1 (6 bases). The V end was cut by 5 bases, the J end by 4 bases, with 11 bases between. CDR1 MNHEY and CDR2 SVGAGI come from the germline V gene. The CDR3 is made up of 13 amino acids. The chain's CDR3 is CASSRTAGYGYTF. CDR3 sequence (DNA): TGTGCCAGCAGTAGGACAGCGGGCTATGGCTACACCTTC.

A single count supports this clone. As DNA, the CDR3 is TGTGCCAGCAGCTCCCGGGACCAACGGCTTTACGAGCAGTACTTC. It specifies CASSSRDQRLYEQYF. The rearrangement joins TRBV7-9 to TRBJ2-7; either TRBD1 or TRBD2 may supply D (5 bases each). The CDR3 consists of 15 residues. Germline values: CDR1 SEHNR, CDR2 FQNEAQ (reference sequence). Between the trimmed V and J ends, which lost 4 bases and 4 bases, there was a span of 17 bases.

The chain uses TRBV30 and TRBJ2-7; D could derive from TRBD1 or TRBD2 (5 bases each). Germline V gene sequence: CDR1 GTSNPN, CDR2 SVGIG (reference sequence). The CDR3 extends over 12 amino acids. The V gene lost 5 bases and the J gene lost 3 bases, with 11 bases spanning the gap. The CDR3, as DNA: TGTGCCTGGTCCGAGGGGATCTACGAGCAGTACTTC. Amino acid sequence: CAWSEGIYEQYF.

The rearrangement uses TRBV15 and TRBJ2-5; 8 bases agree with TRBD2. The germline V gene has CDR1 LNHNV and CDR2 YYDKDF (reference sequence). The CDR3 contains 17 residues. With 0 bases clipped from V and 4 bases from J, the junction kept 10 bases outside the gene matches. The CDR3 nucleotides read TGTGCCACCAGCAGAGATCTGCTCGGGAGGGGACGAGAGACCCAGTACTTC. It codes for CATSRDLLGRGRETQYF. Looking up the rest from reference TRBV15 and TRBJ2-5 gives the full variable domain: DAMVIQNPRYQVTQFGKPVTLSCSQTLNHNVMYWYQQKSSQAPKLLFHYYDKDFNNEADTPDNFQSRRPNTSFCFLDIRSPGLGDTAMYLCATSRDLLGRGRETQYFGPGTRLLVL.

This rearrangement joins TRBV28 to TRBJ2-2; D is unclear. Per germline, CDR1 MDHEN and CDR2 SYDVKM. V dropped 1 base and J dropped 6 bases, with 0 bases sitting between them. This CDR3 region has 11 residues. The chain's CDR3 is CASSLSGELFF. The CDR3 bases are TGTGCCAGCAGTTTATCCGGGGAGCTGTTTTTT.

The chain carries TRBV18 and TRBJ2-2; possibly TRBD2 for D (6 bases). This CDR3 has 16 residues. Germline V gene sequence: CDR1 KGHSH, CDR2 LQKENI. Deletions cut 4 bases from V and 3 bases from J, with 15 bases between. CDR3 bases: TGTGCCAGCTCACAAAAAGGGACTCCTTACACCGGGGAGCTGTTTTTT. It translates to CASSQKGTPYTGELFF.

The chain links TRBV27 to TRBJ2-3, with D perhaps matching TRBD2 (7 bases). The V and J ends lost 2 bases and 6 bases respectively, with 12 bases between them. Germline CDR1 and CDR2: MNHEY and SMNVEV (reference sequence). The CDR3 spans 14 residues. The CDR3 is CASSLIRGGDTQYF. The CDR3 region has the DNA TGTGCCAGCAGTTTAATTAGGGGGGGGGATACGCAGTATTTT.

The gene calls are TRBV4-3 and TRBJ2-1; D perhaps matches TRBD2 (6 bases). The V gene lost 3 bases and the J gene lost 0 bases, with 15 bases spanning the gap. This CDR3 has 17 amino acids. Germline V gene data show CDR1 as LGHNA and CDR2 as YSLEER. The CDR3 DNA reads TGCGCCAGCAGCCATCTCTGGGGGGACGTCTCCTACAATGAGCAGTTCTTC. It translates to CASSHLWGDVSYNEQFF.

In regard to this clone: Other DNA sequences in this sample translate to the same CDR3. The chain links TRBV20-1 to TRBJ2-5; D is uncertain. The V gene's germline CDR1 is DFQATT and CDR2 SNEGSKA (reference sequence). The V gene lost 0 bases and the J gene lost 4 bases, with 3 bases spanning the gap. This CDR3 region has 11 residues. As DNA, the CDR3 is TGCAGTGCTAGAGATCTAGAGACCCAGTACTTC. This codes for CSARDLETQYF.